This is a list of T cell receptor beta chains from one sample in a study of OX40 agonist ivuxolimab in advanced cancers. Libraries were prepared by immunoSEQ multiplex PCR; TCRdb keeps only in-frame clonotypes and omits some of them. The sample contains over 100,000 clones, approximately 94% of which appear only once. This material consisted of CD4+ or CD8+ T cells sorted from blood, taken in a trial of the OX40 agonist ivuxolimab. The receptors stem from an adult with an advanced solid tumor such as melanoma, head and neck, liver or kidney cancer. The CDR3 runs from the conserved cysteine through the conserved F or W. A D gene is named only where the DNA matches it firmly. Rows give clone size only sometimes, using once, few, many, or a class for an expanded clone.

TRBV18	TRBJ1-5	-	-	CASSPSTVTSNQPQHF	TGTGCCAGCTCACCTTCGACAGTTACGAGCAATCAGCCCCAGCATTTT
TRBV7-8	TRBJ1-1	TRBD1	-	CASSLDRDRVGTEAFF	TGTGCCAGCAGCTTGGACCGGGACAGGGTTGGCACTGAAGCTTTCTTT
TRBV4-1	TRBJ1-2	-	-	CASSPTERGRGYTF	TGCGCCAGCAGCCCCACCGAACGGGGTCGTGGCTACACCTTC
TRBV6-1	TRBJ2-7	-	-	CASRVRGRAVGQYF	TGTGCCAGCAGAGTACGGGGCAGGGCTGTAGGGCAGTACTTC
TRBV6-6	TRBJ2-7	-	-	CASSDTDTYEQYF	TGTGCCAGCAGTGACACGGATACCTACGAGCAGTACTTC
TRBV7-9	TRBJ2-7	TRBD1	-	CASSLTSTGEYEQYF	TGTGCCAGCAGCTTAACCTCGACAGGGGAATACGAGCAGTACTTC
TRBV5-1	TRBJ2-1	-	-	CASSLGGYEQFF	TGCGCCAGCAGCTTGGGGGGCTATGAGCAGTTCTTC
TRBV5-1	TRBJ1-3	-	-	CASSLQGWGNTIYF	TGCGCCAGCAGCTTACAAGGCTGGGGAAACACCATATATTTT
TRBV25-1	TRBJ2-7	-	-	CASSAPGTKAYEQYF	TGTGCCAGCAGTGCCCCCGGGACGAAAGCCTACGAGCAGTACTTC
TRBV5-1	TRBJ2-7	-	-	CASSLSGGERYEQYF	TGCGCCAGCAGCTTGTCGGGTGGGGAACGATACGAGCAGTACTTC
TRBV10-2	TRBJ1-4	TRBD1	-	CASRGTGKGLFF	TGCGCCAGCAGAGGGACAGGCAAAGGACTGTTTTTT
TRBV9	TRBJ2-7	-	-	CASSVERDGAYEQYF	TGTGCCAGCAGCGTAGAACGAGACGGCGCCTACGAGCAGTACTTC
TRBV28	TRBJ1-4	TRBD1	-	CASSPSGGPGEKLFF	TGTGCCAGCAGTCCGTCAGGGGGCCCGGGTGAAAAACTGTTTTTT
TRBV7-9	TRBJ2-3	-	-	CASSLGVGGTQYF	TGTGCCAGCAGCCTCGGGGTTGGAGGTACGCAGTATTTT
TRBV7-2	TRBJ2-7	-	-	CASSLQGNEQYF	TGTGCCAGCAGCTTACAGGGGAACGAGCAGTACTTC
TRBV11-3	TRBJ2-2	-	-	CASSPRAGLGGELFF	TGTGCCAGCAGCCCGCGGGCAGGGCTGGGCGGGGAGCTGTTTTTT
TRBV19	TRBJ2-1	TRBD1	-	CASSIGTGGYNEQFF	TGTGCCAGTAGTATTGGCACAGGGGGATACAATGAGCAGTTCTTC
TRBV5-1	TRBJ1-1	-	-	CASSLSSGDLEAFF	TGCGCCAGCAGCTTATCATCAGGGGACCTTGAAGCTTTCTTT
TRBV4-2	TRBJ2-3	TRBD2	-	CASSPRTSGGTDTQYF	TGTGCCAGCAGCCCCCGGACTAGCGGGGGAACAGATACGCAGTATTTT
TRBV19	TRBJ2-1	-	-	CASHKGRDNEQFF	TGTGCCAGTCATAAGGGTCGGGACAATGAGCAGTTCTTC
TRBV7-2	TRBJ2-3	-	-	CASSFAGADTQYF	TGTGCCAGCAGCTTTGCAGGGGCAGATACGCAGTATTTT
TRBV19	TRBJ2-3	-	-	CASSDTGTFTDTQYF	TGTGCCAGTAGTGATACCGGGACTTTCACAGATACGCAGTATTTT
TRBV5-4	TRBJ1-2	-	-	CASSLTRENYGYTF	TGTGCCAGCAGCTTGACCCGGGAAAACTATGGCTACACCTTC
TRBV6-5	TRBJ2-7	-	-	CASSPPGGLYEQYF	TGTGCCAGCAGCCCCCCCGGGGGGCTCTACGAGCAGTACTTC
TRBV7-2	TRBJ2-7	-	-	CASTLGRLVYEQYF	TGTGCCAGCACCCTCGGCCGACTAGTATACGAGCAGTACTTC
TRBV5-4	TRBJ2-5	-	-	CASSSAKETQYF	TGTGCCAGCAGCTCCGCGAAGGAGACCCAGTACTTC
TRBV9	TRBJ1-2	TRBD1	-	CASSGTGNYGYTF	TGTGCCAGCAGCGGGACAGGGAACTATGGCTACACCTTC
TRBV9	TRBJ1-2	-	-	CASSALGQTNYGYTF	TGTGCCAGCAGCGCCCTTGGACAGACTAACTATGGCTACACCTTC
TRBV18	TRBJ2-4	-	-	CASSPAREEGNIQYF	TGTGCCAGCTCACCGGCAAGGGAGGAAGGAAACATTCAGTACTTC
TRBV7-7	TRBJ2-7	TRBD2	-	CASSSSGSPEQYF	TGTGCTAGCAGCTCTAGCGGGAGCCCCGAGCAGTACTTC
TRBV5-1	TRBJ2-4	TRBD2	-	CASSHSGGTKNIQYF	TGCGCCAGCAGCCATAGCGGGGGAACCAAAAACATTCAGTACTTC
TRBV6-1	TRBJ1-3	TRBD1	-	CASSTGGSRDYTIYF	TGTGCCAGCAGCACAGGGGGCAGTCGTGATTACACCATATATTTT
TRBV28	TRBJ2-7	TRBD1	-	CASSSHSPGTGTYEQYF	TGTGCCAGCAGTTCGCACTCACCCGGGACAGGGACCTACGAGCAGTACTTC
TRBV7-2	TRBJ2-2	TRBD2	-	CASTPPSGSFTGELFF	TGTGCCAGCACCCCGCCGAGCGGGAGTTTTACCGGGGAGCTGTTTTTT
TRBV11-3	TRBJ1-1	-	-	CASSLGQDREAFF	TGTGCCAGCAGCTTAGGACAGGACCGTGAAGCTTTCTTT
TRBV5-1	TRBJ2-3	TRBD2	-	CASSLGVGGPDTQYF	TGCGCCAGCAGCTTGGGGGTGGGAGGGCCAGATACGCAGTATTTT
TRBV6-5	TRBJ1-1	-	-	CASNQESFAAEAFF	TGTGCCAGCAACCAAGAATCTTTTGCGGCTGAAGCTTTCTTT
TRBV5-1	TRBJ1-6	-	-	CASSLAADDSPLHF	TGCGCCAGCAGCTTGGCCGCGGATGATTCACCCCTCCACTTT
TRBV20-1	TRBJ2-3	-	once	CSAAETDTQYF	TGCAGTGCGGCTGAGACAGATACGCAGTATTTT
TRBV19	TRBJ2-7	TRBD1	-	CASSPRTGARSYEQYF	TGTGCCAGTAGTCCAAGGACAGGGGCCCGCTCCTACGAGCAGTACTTC
TRBV5-8	TRBJ1-5	-	once	CASSFRGGNQPQHF	TGTGCCAGCAGCTTTAGGGGGGGCAATCAGCCCCAGCATTTT
TRBV6-5	TRBJ1-1	-	-	CASSYDGGRWTEAFF	TGTGCCAGCAGTTACGATGGGGGGCGATGGACTGAAGCTTTCTTT
TRBV9	TRBJ1-6	-	-	CASSYSGGTSYNSPLHF	TGTGCCAGCAGCTACTCGGGGGGGACCTCCTATAATTCACCCCTCCACTTT
TRBV7-9	TRBJ2-3	-	-	CASSESTDTQYF	TGTGCCAGCAGCGAGAGCACAGATACGCAGTATTTT
TRBV5-5	TRBJ1-5	-	once	CASSLGGVVSNQPQHF	TGTGCCAGCAGCTTGGGCGGGGTAGTCAGCAATCAGCCCCAGCATTTT
TRBV5-6	TRBJ1-2	-	-	CASSSITGYGYTF	TGTGCCAGCAGCTCAATCACGGGCTATGGCTACACCTTC
TRBV10-3	TRBJ1-3	-	-	CAIRVRGSGNTIYF	TGTGCCATCAGAGTAAGGGGCTCTGGAAACACCATATATTTT
TRBV6-1	TRBJ2-7	-	once	CASSEGAPGHF	TGTGCCAGCAGTGAAGGGGCCCCAGGGCACTTC